A single count supports the clone carrying this T cell receptor beta chain. CDR3 length: 16 residues. Losses at the gene ends were 4 bases for V and 10 bases for J; bases not matched to a gene: 14. Germline CDR1 reads MNHEY; CDR2 reads SMNVEV (reference sequence). PCR involved 60 Vbeta and 13 Jbeta primers. Clones were read by immunoSEQ multiplex PCR, and TCRdb kept only the in-frame ones, dropping some. The sample lists under 200,000 clones; just over 75% were seen once. This sample was taken from a study of cytomegalovirus exposure and HLA in healthy donors. The chain joins TRBV27 to TRBJ2-3; 10 bases agree with TRBD2. This clonotype was obtained from a man aged 40-49 years in good health and CMV-seronegative. Source material: PBMCs. CDR3 in amino acids: CASSSREREGVGPQYF. DNA for the CDR3: TGTGCCAGCAGTTCCCGAGAGCGGGAGGGGGTTGGGCCGCAGTATTTT.